A single sample is the source of the 32 T cell receptor beta chains below, sequenced in a study of human T cells and chemical hapten exposure. Time point here: patch test 2, 6 weeks after DPC sensitization. The treatment was: therapeutic diphenylcyclopropenone sensitization with weekly scalp DPC. Using its own MiXCR run on the RACE reads, TCRdb lists one record per CDR3 protein. This table has some 150,000 distinct CDR3 sequences, roughly 10% appearing once. The sample in question was whole blood, obtained in connection with sensitization to the hapten diphenylcyclopropenone (DPC). The source is a woman aged 50 to 60 with alopecia areata. Some clones in this sample may be carry-over from other donors' samples.

The chain couples TRBV29-1 to TRBJ1-1; D perhaps matches TRBD1 (6 bases). This CDR3 has 14 residues. Trimming cost V 7 bases and J 0 bases, with 15 bases left between them. Germline V gene lookup returns CDR1 SQVTM and CDR2 ANQGSEA. CDR3 nucleotide sequence: TGCAGCGAACAGCGGGGGGCTTTGAACACTGAAGCTTTCTTT. Translating it yields CSEQRGALNTEAFF. Full variable domain (remainder filled in from reference TRBV29-1 and TRBJ1-1): SAVISQKPSRDICQRGTSLTIQCQVDSQVTMMFWYRQQPGQSLTLIATANQGSEATYESGFVIDKFPISRPNLTFSTLTVSNMSPEDSSIYLCSEQRGALNTEAFFGQGTRLTVV.

This clonotype was counted only a few times. V and J are TRBV5-1 and TRBJ2-1; 10 bases are a match to TRBD2. This CDR3 region has 16 residues. From germline, CDR1 is SGHRS and CDR2 YFSETQ. Trimming removed 3 bases from V and 8 bases from J; junction bases left unmatched: 11. The CDR3 loop reads CASSSASGRIWDEQFF. CDR3 DNA: TGCGCCAGCAGCTCGGCTAGCGGGAGAATCTGGGATGAGCAGTTCTTC.

This clonotype was seen a handful of times. The rearrangement joins TRBV3-1 to TRBJ2-7; maybe TRBD1 (5 bases). With 1 base removed from V and 0 bases from J, the gap between germline ends came to 7 bases. The CDR3 extends over 14 amino acids. The germline CDR1 and CDR2 sequences are LGHDT and YNNKEL (reference sequence). CDR3 nucleotide sequence: TGTGCCAGCAGCCAAGGGACAATCTCCTACGAGCAGTACTTC. Translating gives CASSQGTISYEQYF.

The J gene is TRBJ2-6, the V gene TRBV28; D could derive from TRBD1 or TRBD2 (5 bases each). In germline, CDR1 is MDHEN, CDR2 SYDVKM. Trimming cost V 7 bases and J 4 bases, with 14 bases left between them. CDR3 length: 15 residues. The CDR3 spells CASKPLGVGANVLTF. DNA of the CDR3: TGTGCCAGCAAACCACTGGGGGTCGGGGCCAACGTCCTGACTTTC.

The V call is TRBV20-1, the J call TRBJ2-3; 9 bases align to TRBD1. V dropped 2 bases and J dropped 4; count of bases not matched to a gene: 4. Germline V gene sequence: CDR1 DFQATT, CDR2 SNEGSKA (reference sequence). This CDR3 is built from 14 residues. The CDR3, as DNA: TGCAGTGCTAGACCTGGGACAGGGTCAGATACGCAGTATTTT. Its translation: CSARPGTGSDTQYF.

Only a few counts were recorded for this clonotype. This chain uses TRBV19 with TRBJ2-5, with 7 bases aligning to TRBD2. The CDR3 has 15 residues. Germline lookup yields CDR1 LNHDA and CDR2 SQIVND (reference sequence). The ends lost 3 bases at V and 1 base at J; junction bases unmatched: 5. CDR3 loop: CASSIRGGAQETQYF. CDR3 coding DNA: TGTGCCAGTAGTATTCGCGGGGGTGCCCAAGAGACCCAGTACTTC.

V and J are TRBV27 and TRBJ2-2; no reliable D call. Trimming shortened V by 3 bases and J by 9 bases, and 20 bases separated the two germline ends. There are 16 residues in the CDR3. Germline CDR1 reads MNHEY; CDR2 reads SMNVEV (reference sequence). CDR3: CASSFTVAAAYRELFF. In nucleotides, the CDR3 is TGTGCCAGCAGTTTTACCGTGGCCGCTGCCTACCGGGAGCTGTTTTTT.

This clonotype was seen a few times. The J gene is TRBJ2-7, the V gene TRBV7-2; 7 bases are a match to TRBD2. V lost 1 base to trimming and J lost 0 bases; unmatched junction nucleotides: 6. Germline CDR1 is SGHTA and CDR2 is FQGNSA. The CDR3 runs 16 residues. CDR3: CASSLVGRDPSYEQYF. CDR3 bases: TGTGCCAGCAGCTTAGTTGGGAGGGACCCCTCCTACGAGCAGTACTTC.

This clonotype showed up many times. The chain carries TRBV5-1 and TRBJ2-2, with 7 bases that match TRBD2. Germline lookup yields CDR1 SGHRS and CDR2 YFSETQ. The CDR3 consists of 15 residues. V gave up 1 base and J gave up 1 base; unmatched junction bases: 1. The CDR3 protein is CASSLSSGNTGELFF. In nucleotides, the CDR3 is TGCGCCAGCAGCTTGTCTAGCGGGAACACCGGGGAGCTGTTTTTT. The whole variable domain, remainder taken from reference TRBV5-1 and TRBJ2-2, is KAGVTQTPRYLIKTRGQQVTLSCSPISGHRSVSWYQQTPGQGLQFLFEYFSETQRNKGNFPGRFSGRQFSNSRSEMNVSTLELGDSALYLCASSLSSGNTGELFFGEGSRLTVL.

This clonotype appeared many times. V is TRBV3-1 and J is TRBJ2-3, with D possibly being TRBD2 (6 bases). Germline V CDR1 and CDR2: LGHDT, YNNKEL (reference sequence). The ends were cut back, 0 bases at V and 0 bases at J, with 13 bases in the middle. The CDR3 extends over 17 amino acids. The CDR3 DNA reads TGTGCCAGCAGCCAAGATCTGGGCGGGATAAGCACAGATACGCAGTATTTT. Its protein product is CASSQDLGGISTDTQYF.

This chain uses TRBV20-1 with TRBJ2-1; TRBD2 matches 13 bases. The V gene end was trimmed by 5 bases and the J gene end by 8 bases; junction bases not matched to a gene: 15. CDR1 is DFQATT and CDR2 is SNEGSKA in the germline V gene (reference sequence). The CDR3 loop spans 17 amino acids. CDR3 DNA sequence: TGCAGTGCTCCTGCTACCTGGACTAGCGGGAGCAGGTATGAGCAGTTCTTC. Translated: CSAPATWTSGSRYEQFF.

In nucleotides, the CDR3 is TGTGCCAGCAGTTTAGCGCCGGGACAGGGCCCAGATACGCAGTATTTT. It encodes CASSLAPGQGPDTQYF. This rearrangement joins TRBV12-3 or TRBV12-4 to TRBJ2-3; TRBD1 agrees at 9 bases. Trimming removed 0 bases from V and 4 bases from J; junction bases left unmatched: 5. The length of the CDR3 is 16 residues.

This clonotype was counted between two and nine times. This rearrangement joins TRBV27 to TRBJ2-7, with D maybe TRBD1 (5 bases). CDR1 is MNHEY, CDR2 SMNVEV, per germline (reference sequence). V was cut by 5 bases and J by 1 base, with 15 bases left in between. The CDR3 spans 15 residues. The CDR3 here is CASSNPERGSYEQYF. The CDR3 bases are TGTGCCAGCAGTAACCCCGAAAGGGGATCCTACGAGCAGTACTTC.

This clonotype has more than one count but fewer than ten. The V call is TRBV28, the J call TRBJ2-7; TRBD2 aligns across 8 bases. CDR1 and CDR2 from the germline V gene are MDHEN and SYDVKM. The V segment lost 3 bases and the J segment 5 bases; nucleotides outside the gene matches: 9. This CDR3 region has 15 residues. CDR3 sequence: CASSFRGAGGHEQYF. CDR3 DNA: TGTGCCAGCAGTTTTCGGGGGGCGGGAGGACACGAGCAGTACTTC.

In its sample, this clonotype was seen a few times. This chain connects TRBV13 to TRBJ2-3, with a weak D call TRBD2 (5 bases). This CDR3 is built from 13 residues. Per the germline V gene, CDR1 is PRHDT and CDR2 is FYEKMQ (reference sequence). Trimming stripped 3 bases from V and 5 bases from J, with 9 bases between. The CDR3 DNA follows: TGTGCCAGCAGCTTCCCTAGCCGAGATACGCAGTATTTT. This encodes CASSFPSRDTQYF.

This clonotype was picked up many times. The rearrangement links TRBV5-8 to TRBJ2-4, with D possibly matching TRBD2 (5 bases). The CDR3 has 17 residues. CDR1 is SGHTS, CDR2 YDEGEE, per germline. Trimming shortened V by 3 bases and J by 3 bases, and 19 bases separated the two germline ends. CDR3: CASSSSLSDGVKNIQYF. As DNA, the CDR3 is TGTGCCAGCAGCTCCTCACTGAGCGACGGGGTCAAAAACATTCAGTACTTC.

The V call is TRBV29-1, the J call TRBJ2-1; 7 bases map to TRBD2. The V segment lost 1 base and the J segment 2 bases; nucleotides outside the gene matches: 5. The germline gives CDR1 SQVTM, CDR2 ANQGSEA. The CDR3 extends over 15 amino acids. The CDR3 reads CSVEVGGRAYNEQFF. For the CDR3, the DNA is TGCAGCGTTGAAGTAGGAGGGAGGGCCTACAATGAGCAGTTCTTC.

This clonotype was detected ten times or more. V usage is TRBV5-4 and J usage is TRBJ2-3; 9 positions agree with TRBD2. Germline assignment: CDR1 SGHNT and CDR2 YYREEE (reference sequence). CDR3 length equals 16 residues. The junction had 11 bases not matched to a gene; V was cut back by 4 bases and J by 5 bases. The CDR3 bases are TGTGCCAGCAGCCAAAGGTTAGCGGGAGCTAGAGATACGCAGTATTTT. Translated, it gives CASSQRLAGARDTQYF.

This clonotype was seen more than once but under ten times. The chain couples TRBV11-2 to TRBJ2-7; a weak D match, TRBD2 (6 bases). V was pared by 5 bases and J by 0 bases, with 14 bases between. There are 15 residues in the CDR3. CDR1 and CDR2 from the germline V gene are SGHAT and FQNNGV. The CDR3 region has the DNA TGTGCCAGCAGCGCTTCTAGCGTGAGCTCCTACGAGCAGTACTTC. Translation gives CASSASSVSSYEQYF.

This clonotype occurred a few times. The chain carries TRBV7-9 and TRBJ1-1, with TRBD1 as a possible D gene (6 bases). With 4 bases removed from V and 0 bases from J, the gap between germline ends came to 9 bases. This CDR3 is 14 amino acids long. Germline-derived CDR1 and CDR2 are SEHNR and FQNEAQ (reference sequence). CDR3 sequence (DNA): TGTGCCAGCAGCTCACAGGGCATGAACACTGAAGCTTTCTTT. It encodes CASSSQGMNTEAFF.

V usage is TRBV9 and J usage is TRBJ2-1, with unresolved D. CDR1 is SGDLS, CDR2 YYNGEE, per germline. Trimming took off 0 bases at V and 7 bases at J, with 8 bases between the two ends. This CDR3 contains 13 residues. CDR3 DNA sequence: TGTGCCAGCAGCGTAGGTCTCCGGAATGAGCAGTTCTTC. This codes for CASSVGLRNEQFF.

This clonotype occurred many times. Here the CDR3 DNA reads TGCGCCAGCAGCTTGACAGCCAATCAGCCCCAGCATTTT. Its protein product is CASSLTANQPQHF. The V and J genes are TRBV5-1 and TRBJ1-5; D is ambiguous. The ends were cut back, 1 base at V and 3 bases at J, with 5 bases in the middle. The V gene's germline CDR1 is SGHRS and CDR2 YFSETQ. The CDR3 loop spans 13 amino acids.

The sample holds a few counts of this clonotype. The chain has TRBV6-5 and TRBJ2-7; 10 nucleotides agree with TRBD1. V lost 6 bases and J lost 0; bases outside the gene matches: 5. The CDR3 has 15 amino acids. The germline CDR1 and CDR2 sequences are MNHEY and SVGAGI. The CDR3 DNA is TGTGCCAGCAGCTCGGACAGGGGGAGCTCCTACGAGCAGTACTTC. Translation gives CASSSDRGSSYEQYF.

A few counts support this clonotype. The J gene is TRBJ2-7, the V gene TRBV9; D ambiguous. The V gene lost 0 bases and the J gene lost 3 bases, with 13 bases spanning the gap. The CDR3 has 15 amino acids. Germline-derived CDR1 and CDR2 are SGDLS and YYNGEE. The CDR3 region is CASSVGPRTNYEQYF. The CDR3 nucleotides are TGTGCCAGCAGCGTAGGACCACGAACTAACTACGAGCAGTACTTC.

The rearrangement joins TRBV4-3 to TRBJ2-3, with D possibly matching TRBD2 (6 bases). Germline values: CDR1 LGHNA, CDR2 YSLEER. V lost 5 bases and J lost 3, with 9 bases in between. The CDR3 contains 13 residues. The CDR3 sequence is CASSNAGTDTQYF. The CDR3 region has the DNA TGCGCCAGCAGCAATGCGGGAACAGATACGCAGTATTTT.

This clonotype was detected a few times. The rearrangement links TRBV5-8 to TRBJ1-5; the D is unclear. CDR3 size: 14 residues. V lost 4 bases to trimming and J lost 4 bases, with 12 bases between them. The germline CDR1 and CDR2 sequences are SGHTS and YDEGEE. The CDR3 DNA follows: TGTGCCAGCAGCCCTGGGTTCCGAAATCAGCCCCAGCATTTT. Encoded protein: CASSPGFRNQPQHF.

This clonotype was recorded many times. This chain links TRBV7-9 with TRBJ1-3, with unresolved D. Germline CDR1 SEHNR, CDR2 FQNEAQ (reference sequence). The ends were cut back, 3 bases at V and 1 base at J, with 10 bases in the middle. The length of the CDR3 is 15 residues. The CDR3 is CASSFGLGSGNTIYF. As DNA, the CDR3 is TGTGCCAGCAGCTTCGGTTTGGGGTCTGGAAACACCATATATTTT.

The genes are TRBV9 and TRBJ2-1; perhaps TRBD2 as D (5 bases). V was cut by 0 bases and J by 7 bases, with 14 bases left in between. CDR1 is SGDLS and CDR2 is YYNGEE in the germline V gene. The CDR3 length is 15 residues. The chain's CDR3 is CASSVAAVNGNEQFF. The CDR3 DNA is TGTGCCAGCAGCGTAGCAGCGGTCAACGGGAATGAGCAGTTCTTC.

The rearrangement uses TRBV29-1 and TRBJ1-5; maybe TRBD1 (5 bases). Trimming took off 1 base at V and 4 bases at J, with 8 bases between the two ends. The CDR3 is made up of 13 amino acids. Germline lookup yields CDR1 SQVTM and CDR2 ANQGSEA. CDR3 loop: CSVEVPGNQPQHF. The DNA of the CDR3 is TGCAGCGTTGAAGTTCCAGGGAATCAGCCCCAGCATTTT.

This clonotype was seen many times. The chain couples TRBV6-6 to TRBJ2-3; D is possibly TRBD2 (6 bases). CDR1 and CDR2 (germline): MNHNY, SVGAGI (reference sequence). Trimming stripped 5 bases from V and 3 bases from J, with 9 bases between. The CDR3 has 13 amino acids. CDR3 sequence: CASSPRGTDTQYF. The CDR3 DNA sequence: TGTGCCAGCAGTCCCCGGGGGACAGATACGCAGTATTTT.

This clonotype was seen repeatedly, ten times or more. Relative to the germline gene, one junction end is altered; a read error may explain this. V is TRBV6-5 and J is TRBJ2-3, with 9 positions matching TRBD2. Germline V gene sequence: CDR1 MNHEY, CDR2 SVGAGI. This CDR3 has 13 residues. CDR3 DNA sequence: TGTGCCAGCACCCCAGGAGGGCGGGAGGGCCGACATTTT. This sequence encodes CASTPGGREGRHF.

Many counts were recorded for this clonotype. V and J are TRBV10-3 and TRBJ2-3; tentatively, D is TRBD1 (6 bases). V was cut by 5 bases and J by 1 base, with 7 bases left in between. Germline V gene sequence: CDR1 ENHRY, CDR2 SYGVKD. The CDR3 is 13 amino acids. The chain's CDR3 is CAISPGGTDTQYF. The CDR3, as DNA: TGTGCCATCAGTCCAGGGGGCACAGATACGCAGTATTTT.